This TCR beta chain originates from a study of early T cells in non-severe SARS-CoV-2 infection. As for the study in general: Chains stayed unpaired after sequencing of bulk RNA from unsorted whole blood.

The V and J ends lost 8 bases and 0 bases respectively, with 13 bases between them. Germline-derived CDR1 and CDR2 are SGHVS and FQNEAQ. The CDR3 is 15 residues long. Researchers tagged individual cDNA molecules with unique molecular identifiers. Via MiXCR, TCRdb re-called the 5' RACE reads, giving one row per CDR3 protein. Of tens of thousands of distinct CDR3 sequences listed, about 15% are singletons. This clonotype was seen a few times. Its antigen is unknown. Study-wide points: A preference for anti-spike CD8 responses marked VDJdb matching, which missed private and CD4 specificities.

The chain employs TRBV7-8 and TRBJ2-2; no clear D. Sample: whole blood. This sequence originates from an adult who was a healthcare worker with PCR-confirmed SARS-CoV-2 infection or an uninfected control (not recorded which). CDR3 sequence reads: CASQSAATNTGELFF. The CDR3 bases are TGTGCCAGCCAAAGTGCGGCCACGAACACCGGGGAGCTGTTTTTT. The full variable domain, with the rest looked up from reference TRBV7-8 and TRBJ2-2, is GAGVSQSPRYKVAKRGQDVALRCDPISGHVSLFWYQQALGQGPEFLTYFQNEAQLDKSGLPSDRFFAERPEGSVSTLKIQRTQQEDSAVYLCASQSAATNTGELFFGEGSRLTVL.